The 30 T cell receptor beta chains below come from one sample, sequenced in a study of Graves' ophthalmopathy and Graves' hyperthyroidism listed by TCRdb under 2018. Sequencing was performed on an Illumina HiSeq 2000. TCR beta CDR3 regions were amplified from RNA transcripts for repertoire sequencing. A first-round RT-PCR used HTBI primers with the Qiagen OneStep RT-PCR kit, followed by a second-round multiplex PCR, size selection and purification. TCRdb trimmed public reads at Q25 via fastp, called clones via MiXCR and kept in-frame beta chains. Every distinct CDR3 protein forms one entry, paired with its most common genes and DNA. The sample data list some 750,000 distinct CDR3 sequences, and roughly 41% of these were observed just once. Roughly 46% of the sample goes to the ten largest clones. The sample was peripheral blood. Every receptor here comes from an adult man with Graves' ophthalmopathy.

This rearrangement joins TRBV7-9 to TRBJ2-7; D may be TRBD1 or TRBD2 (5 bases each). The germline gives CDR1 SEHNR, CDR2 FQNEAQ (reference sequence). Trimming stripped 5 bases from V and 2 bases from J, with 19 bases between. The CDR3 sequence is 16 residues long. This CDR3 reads CASSARPSQGAYEQYF. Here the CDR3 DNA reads TGTGCCAGCAGCGCACGCCCCTCCCAGGGAGCCTACGAGCAGTACTTC.

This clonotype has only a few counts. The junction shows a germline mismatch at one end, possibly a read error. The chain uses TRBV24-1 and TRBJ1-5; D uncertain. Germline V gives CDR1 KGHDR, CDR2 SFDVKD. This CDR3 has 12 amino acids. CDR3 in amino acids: CASSPANDPQHF. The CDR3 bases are TGTGCCAGCAGTCCCGCTAATGATCCCCAGCATTTT.

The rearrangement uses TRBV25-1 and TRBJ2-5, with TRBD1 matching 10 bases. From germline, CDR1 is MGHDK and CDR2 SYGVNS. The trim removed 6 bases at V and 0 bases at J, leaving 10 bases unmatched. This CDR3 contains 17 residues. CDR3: CASSPVGQGVYQETQYF. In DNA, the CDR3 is TGTGCCAGCAGCCCGGTCGGACAGGGGGTGTACCAAGAGACCCAGTACTTC.

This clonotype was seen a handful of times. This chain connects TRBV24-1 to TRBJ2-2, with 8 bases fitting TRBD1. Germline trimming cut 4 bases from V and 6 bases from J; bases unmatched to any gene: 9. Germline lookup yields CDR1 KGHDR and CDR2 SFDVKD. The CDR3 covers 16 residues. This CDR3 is CATSDLGDRGPGELFF. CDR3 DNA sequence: TGTGCCACCAGTGACCTGGGAGACAGGGGCCCCGGGGAGCTGTTTTTT.

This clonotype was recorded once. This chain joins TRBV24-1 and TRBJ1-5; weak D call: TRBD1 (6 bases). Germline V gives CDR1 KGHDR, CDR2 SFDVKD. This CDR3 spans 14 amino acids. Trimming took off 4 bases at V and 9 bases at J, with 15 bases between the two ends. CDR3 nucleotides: TGTGCCACCAGTGACCCAGGGACACCGGCGCCCCAGCATTTT. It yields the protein CATSDPGTPAPQHF.

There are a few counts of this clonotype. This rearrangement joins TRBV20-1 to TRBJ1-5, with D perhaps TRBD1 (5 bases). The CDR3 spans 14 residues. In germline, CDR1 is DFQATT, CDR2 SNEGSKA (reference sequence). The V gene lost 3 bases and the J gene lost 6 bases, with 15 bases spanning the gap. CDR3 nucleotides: TGCAGTGCTAGCCCAGGGTATTTAGGTCAGCCCCAGCATTTT. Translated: CSASPGYLGQPQHF.

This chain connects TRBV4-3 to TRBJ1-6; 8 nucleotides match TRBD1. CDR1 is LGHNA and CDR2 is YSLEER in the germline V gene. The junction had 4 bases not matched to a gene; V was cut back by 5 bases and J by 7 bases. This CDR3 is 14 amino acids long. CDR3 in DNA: TGCGCCAGCAGCTTTCGACAGGGGAATTCACCCCTCCACTTT. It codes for CASSFRQGNSPLHF.

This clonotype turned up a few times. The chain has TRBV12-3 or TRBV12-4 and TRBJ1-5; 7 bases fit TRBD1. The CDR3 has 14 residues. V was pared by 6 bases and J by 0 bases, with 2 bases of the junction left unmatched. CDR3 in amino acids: CASRDRRSNQPQHF. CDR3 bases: TGTGCCAGCAGGGACAGGCGTAGCAATCAGCCCCAGCATTTT.

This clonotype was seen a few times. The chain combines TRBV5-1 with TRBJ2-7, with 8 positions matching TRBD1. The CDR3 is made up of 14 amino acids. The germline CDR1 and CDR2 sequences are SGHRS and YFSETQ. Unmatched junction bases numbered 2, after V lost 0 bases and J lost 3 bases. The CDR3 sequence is CASSLEQGDYEQYF. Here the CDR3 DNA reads TGCGCCAGCAGCTTGGAACAGGGGGACTACGAGCAGTACTTC. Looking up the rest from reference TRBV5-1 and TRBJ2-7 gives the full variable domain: KAGVTQTPRYLIKTRGQQVTLSCSPISGHRSVSWYQQTPGQGLQFLFEYFSETQRNKGNFPGRFSGRQFSNSRSEMNVSTLELGDSALYLCASSLEQGDYEQYFGPGTRLTVT.

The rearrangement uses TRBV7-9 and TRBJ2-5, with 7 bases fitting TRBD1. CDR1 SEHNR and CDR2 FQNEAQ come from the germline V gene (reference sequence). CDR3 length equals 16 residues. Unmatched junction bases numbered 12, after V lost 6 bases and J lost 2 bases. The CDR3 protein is CASSLPGQKNQETQYF. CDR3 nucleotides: TGTGCCAGCAGTTTACCGGGACAGAAAAATCAAGAGACCCAGTACTTC.

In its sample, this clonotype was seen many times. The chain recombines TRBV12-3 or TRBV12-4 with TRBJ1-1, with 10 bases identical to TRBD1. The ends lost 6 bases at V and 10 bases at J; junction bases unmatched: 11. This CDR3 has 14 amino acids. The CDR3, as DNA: TGTGCCAGCAGCCGTAAAACCGGGACAGGGGTAGCTTTCTTT. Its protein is CASSRKTGTGVAFF.

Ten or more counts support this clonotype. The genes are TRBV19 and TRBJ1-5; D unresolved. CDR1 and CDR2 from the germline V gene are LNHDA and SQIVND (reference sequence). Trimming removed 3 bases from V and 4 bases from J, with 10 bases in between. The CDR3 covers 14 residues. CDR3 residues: CASSIGGKNQPQHF. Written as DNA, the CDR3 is TGTGCCAGTAGTATCGGCGGTAAGAATCAGCCCCAGCATTTT.

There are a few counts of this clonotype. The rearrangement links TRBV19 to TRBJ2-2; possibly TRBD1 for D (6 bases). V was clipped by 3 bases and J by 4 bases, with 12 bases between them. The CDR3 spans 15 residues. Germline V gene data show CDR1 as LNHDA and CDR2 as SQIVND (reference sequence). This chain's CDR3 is CASSIWAGVTGELFF. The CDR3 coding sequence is TGTGCCAGTAGTATTTGGGCAGGGGTCACCGGGGAGCTGTTTTTT.

CDR3 bases: TGTGCCAGCAGCTCGAGGGGGACCCAGTACTTC. This translates into CASSSRGTQYF. The gene calls are TRBV5-8 and TRBJ2-5; possibly TRBD1 or TRBD2 for D (5 bases each). Trimming took 3 bases from V and 7 from J, leaving 7 bases between them. From germline, CDR1 is SGHTS and CDR2 YDEGEE. There are 11 residues in the CDR3.

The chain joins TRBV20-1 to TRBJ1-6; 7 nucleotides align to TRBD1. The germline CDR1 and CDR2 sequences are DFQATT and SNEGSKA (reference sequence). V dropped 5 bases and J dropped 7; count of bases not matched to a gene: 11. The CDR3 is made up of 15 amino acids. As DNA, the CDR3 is TGCAGTGCTCGCCTGGAGGGGGCGCGGAATTCACCCCTCCACTTT. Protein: CSARLEGARNSPLHF.

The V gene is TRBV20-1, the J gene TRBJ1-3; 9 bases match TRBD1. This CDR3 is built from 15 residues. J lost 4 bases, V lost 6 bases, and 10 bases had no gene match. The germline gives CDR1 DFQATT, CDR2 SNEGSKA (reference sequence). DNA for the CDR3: TGCAGTGCCGTTTCACAGGGGGCTTCCGGAAACACCATATATTTT. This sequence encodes CSAVSQGASGNTIYF.

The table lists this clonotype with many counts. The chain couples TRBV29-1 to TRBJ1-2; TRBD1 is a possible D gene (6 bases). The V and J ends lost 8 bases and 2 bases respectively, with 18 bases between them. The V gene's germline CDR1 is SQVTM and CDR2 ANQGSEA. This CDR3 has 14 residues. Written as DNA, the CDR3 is TGCAGCTCCCAGAGGGGAGGACAGAACTATGGCTACACCTTC. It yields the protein CSSQRGGQNYGYTF.

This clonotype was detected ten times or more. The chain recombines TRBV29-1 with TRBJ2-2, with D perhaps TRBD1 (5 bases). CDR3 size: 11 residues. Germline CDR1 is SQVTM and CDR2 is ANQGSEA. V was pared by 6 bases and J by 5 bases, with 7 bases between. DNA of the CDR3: TGCAGCGTGCAGGGTACCGGGGAGCTGTTTTTT. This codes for CSVQGTGELFF.

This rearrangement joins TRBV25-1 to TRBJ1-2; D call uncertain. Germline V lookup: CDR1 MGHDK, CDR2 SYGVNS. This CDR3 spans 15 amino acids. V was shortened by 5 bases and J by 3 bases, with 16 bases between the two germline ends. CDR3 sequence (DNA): TGTGCCAGCAGTTTATGGGAGGGCCTTGACTATGGCTACACCTTC. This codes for CASSLWEGLDYGYTF.

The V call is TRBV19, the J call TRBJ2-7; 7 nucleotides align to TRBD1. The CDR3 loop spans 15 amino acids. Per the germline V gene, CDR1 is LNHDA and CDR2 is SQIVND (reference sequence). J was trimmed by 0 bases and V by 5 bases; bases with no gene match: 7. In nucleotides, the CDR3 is TGTGCCAGTAGTGTCGCACCAGGGGGCTCCTACGAGCAGTACTTC. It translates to CASSVAPGGSYEQYF.

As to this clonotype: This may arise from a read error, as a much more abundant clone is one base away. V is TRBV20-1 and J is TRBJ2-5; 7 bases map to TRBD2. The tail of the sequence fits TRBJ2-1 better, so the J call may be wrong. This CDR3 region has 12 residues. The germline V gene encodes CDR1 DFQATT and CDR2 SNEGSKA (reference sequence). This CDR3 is CTGGMGEETQFF. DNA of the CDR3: TGCACGGGAGGCATGGGTGAAGAGACCCAGTTCTTC.

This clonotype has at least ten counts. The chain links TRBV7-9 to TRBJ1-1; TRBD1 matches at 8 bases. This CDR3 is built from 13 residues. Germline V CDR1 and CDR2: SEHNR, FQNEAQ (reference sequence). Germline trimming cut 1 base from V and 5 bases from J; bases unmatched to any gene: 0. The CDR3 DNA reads TGTGCCAGCAGCTTAGGGGACAGGACTGAAGCTTTCTTT. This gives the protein CASSLGDRTEAFF.

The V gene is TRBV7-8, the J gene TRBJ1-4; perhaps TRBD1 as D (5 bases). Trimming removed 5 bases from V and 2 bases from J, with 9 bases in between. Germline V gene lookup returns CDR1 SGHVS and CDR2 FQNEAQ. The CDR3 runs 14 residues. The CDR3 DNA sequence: TGTGCCAGCAGCCCCCGGGACACTAATGAAAAACTGTTTTTT. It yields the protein CASSPRDTNEKLFF. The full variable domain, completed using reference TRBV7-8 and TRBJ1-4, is GAGVSQSPRYKVAKRGQDVALRCDPISGHVSLFWYQQALGQGPEFLTYFQNEAQLDKSGLPSDRFFAERPEGSVSTLKIQRTQQEDSAVYLCASSPRDTNEKLFFGSGTQLSVL.

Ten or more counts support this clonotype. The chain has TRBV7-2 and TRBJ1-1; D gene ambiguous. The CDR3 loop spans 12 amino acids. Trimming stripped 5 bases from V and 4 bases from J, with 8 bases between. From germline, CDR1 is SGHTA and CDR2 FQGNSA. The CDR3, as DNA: TGTGCCAGCAGCATGGCGGCCACTGAAGCTTTCTTT. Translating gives CASSMAATEAFF.

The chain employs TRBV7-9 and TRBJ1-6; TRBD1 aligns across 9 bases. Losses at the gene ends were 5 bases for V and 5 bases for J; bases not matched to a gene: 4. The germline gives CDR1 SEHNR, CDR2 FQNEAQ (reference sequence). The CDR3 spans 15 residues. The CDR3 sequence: CASSATGGNNSPLHF. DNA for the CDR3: TGTGCCAGCAGCGCCACAGGGGGCAATAATTCACCCCTCCACTTT.

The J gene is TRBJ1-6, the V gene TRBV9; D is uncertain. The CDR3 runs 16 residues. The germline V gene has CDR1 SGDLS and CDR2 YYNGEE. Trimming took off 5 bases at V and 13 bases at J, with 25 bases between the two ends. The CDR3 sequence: CASSDGRLHKGHPLHF. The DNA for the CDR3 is TGTGCCAGCAGTGACGGACGGCTCCACAAAGGTCACCCCCTCCACTTT.

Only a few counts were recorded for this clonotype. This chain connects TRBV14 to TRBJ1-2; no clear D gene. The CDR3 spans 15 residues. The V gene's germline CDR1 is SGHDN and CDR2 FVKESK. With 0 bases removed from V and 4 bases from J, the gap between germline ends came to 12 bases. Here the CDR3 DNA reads TGTGCCAGCAGCCAAGAAAACCTAGTCAGCTATGGCTACACCTTC. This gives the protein CASSQENLVSYGYTF.

CDR3 DNA sequence: TGTGCCACCAGTGATTTCGCAGGATCAGACGATACGCAGTATTTT. Translation: CATSDFAGSDDTQYF. The V call is TRBV24-1, the J call TRBJ2-3; D remains ambiguous. Deletions cut 1 base from V and 6 bases from J, with 13 bases between. The CDR3 sequence is 15 residues long. Germline V gives CDR1 KGHDR, CDR2 SFDVKD.

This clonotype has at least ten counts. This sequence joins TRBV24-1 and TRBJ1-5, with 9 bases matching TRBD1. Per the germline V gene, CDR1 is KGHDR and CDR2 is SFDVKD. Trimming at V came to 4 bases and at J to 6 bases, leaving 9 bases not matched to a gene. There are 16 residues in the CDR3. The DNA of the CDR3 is TGTGCCACCAGTGAGTCCGGGACAGGGTGGACTCAGCCCCAGCATTTT. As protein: CATSESGTGWTQPQHF.

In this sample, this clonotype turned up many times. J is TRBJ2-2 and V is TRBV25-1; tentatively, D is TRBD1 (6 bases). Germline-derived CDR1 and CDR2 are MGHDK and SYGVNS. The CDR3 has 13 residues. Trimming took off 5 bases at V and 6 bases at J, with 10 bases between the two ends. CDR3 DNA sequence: TGTGCCAGCAGTAACAGGGATGCCGGGGAGCTGTTTTTT. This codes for CASSNRDAGELFF.